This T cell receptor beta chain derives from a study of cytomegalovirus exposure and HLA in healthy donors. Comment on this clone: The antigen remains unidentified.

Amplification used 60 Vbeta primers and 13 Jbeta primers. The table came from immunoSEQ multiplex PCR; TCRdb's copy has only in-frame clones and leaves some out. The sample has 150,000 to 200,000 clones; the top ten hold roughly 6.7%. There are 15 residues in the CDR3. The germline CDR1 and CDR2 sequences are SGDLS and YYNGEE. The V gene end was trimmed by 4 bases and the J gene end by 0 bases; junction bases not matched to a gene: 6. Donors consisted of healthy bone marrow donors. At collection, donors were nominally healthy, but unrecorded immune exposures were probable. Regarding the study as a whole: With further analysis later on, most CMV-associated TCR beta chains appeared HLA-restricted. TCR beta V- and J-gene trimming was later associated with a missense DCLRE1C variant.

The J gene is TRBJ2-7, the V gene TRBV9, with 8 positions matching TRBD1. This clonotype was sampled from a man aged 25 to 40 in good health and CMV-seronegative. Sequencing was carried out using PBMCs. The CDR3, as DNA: TGTGCCAGCAGCCCCCGACAGGGGATCTCCTACGAGCAGTACTTC. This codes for CASSPRQGISYEQYF.